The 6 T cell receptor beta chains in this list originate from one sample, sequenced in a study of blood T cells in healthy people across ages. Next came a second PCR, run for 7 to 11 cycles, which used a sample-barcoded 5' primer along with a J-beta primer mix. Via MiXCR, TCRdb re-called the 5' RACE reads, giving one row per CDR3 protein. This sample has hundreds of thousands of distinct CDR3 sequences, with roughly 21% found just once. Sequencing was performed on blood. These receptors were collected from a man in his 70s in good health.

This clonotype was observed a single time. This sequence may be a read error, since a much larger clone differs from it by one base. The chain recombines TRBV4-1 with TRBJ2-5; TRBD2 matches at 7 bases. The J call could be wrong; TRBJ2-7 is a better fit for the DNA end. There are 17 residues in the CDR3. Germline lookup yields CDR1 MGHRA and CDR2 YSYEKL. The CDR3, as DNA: TGCGCCAGCAGCCTCAGAGTAGCGGGCGCAGGGCAGGTCGAGCAGTACTTC. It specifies CASSLRVAGAGQVEQYF.

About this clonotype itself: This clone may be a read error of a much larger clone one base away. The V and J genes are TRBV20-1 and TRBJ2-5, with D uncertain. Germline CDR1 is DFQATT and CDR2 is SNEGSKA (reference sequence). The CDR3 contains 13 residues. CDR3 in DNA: TGCAGTGCTAGGGACGGATTTCAAGCGACCCAGTACTTC. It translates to CSARDGFQATQYF.

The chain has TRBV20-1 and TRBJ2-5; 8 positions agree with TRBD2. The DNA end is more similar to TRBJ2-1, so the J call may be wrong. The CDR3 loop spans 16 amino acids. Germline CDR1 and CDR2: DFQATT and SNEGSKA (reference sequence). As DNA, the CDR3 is TGCAGTGCTAGACCCGGAGCGGGAGTGGAGTACAATGAGCAGTTCTTC. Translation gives CSARPGAGVEYNEQFF.

In nucleotides, the CDR3 is TGTGCCAGCAGCTTGCCGTCTAGATCTCACGAGCAGTACTTC. Translation: CASSLPSRSHEQYF. The genes are TRBV5-4 and TRBJ2-5; no firm D call. TRBJ2-7 explains the end of the DNA better; the J call may be wrong. The CDR3 covers 14 residues. The V gene's germline CDR1 is SGHNT and CDR2 YYREEE (reference sequence).

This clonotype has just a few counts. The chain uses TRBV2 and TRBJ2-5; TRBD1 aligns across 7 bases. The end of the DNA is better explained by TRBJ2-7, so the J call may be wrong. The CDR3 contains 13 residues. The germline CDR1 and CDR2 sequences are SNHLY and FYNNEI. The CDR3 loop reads CASSVGQAREQYF. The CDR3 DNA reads TGTGCCAGCAGTGTAGGACAGGCCCGCGAGCAGTACTTC.

CDR3: CASSRTSGPPYNEQFF. The CDR3, as DNA: TGTGCCAGCAGTAGGACTAGCGGCCCCCCCTACAATGAGCAGTTCTTC. This rearrangement joins TRBV28 to TRBJ2-1; 10 positions agree with TRBD2. The CDR3 extends over 16 amino acids. In germline, CDR1 is MDHEN, CDR2 SYDVKM. Losses at the gene ends were 5 bases for V and 2 bases for J; bases not matched to a gene: 6.